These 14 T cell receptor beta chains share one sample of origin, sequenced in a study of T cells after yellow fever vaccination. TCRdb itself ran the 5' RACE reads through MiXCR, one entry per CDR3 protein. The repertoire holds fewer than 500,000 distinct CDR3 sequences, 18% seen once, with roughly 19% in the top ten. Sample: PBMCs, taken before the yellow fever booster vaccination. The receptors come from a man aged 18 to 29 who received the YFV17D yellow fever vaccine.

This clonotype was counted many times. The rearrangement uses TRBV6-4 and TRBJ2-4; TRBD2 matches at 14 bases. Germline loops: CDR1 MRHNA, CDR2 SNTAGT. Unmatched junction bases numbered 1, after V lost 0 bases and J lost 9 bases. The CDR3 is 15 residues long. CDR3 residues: CASSDSTSGGAIQYF. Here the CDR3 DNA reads TGTGCCAGCAGTGACTCGACTAGCGGGGGGGCCATTCAGTACTTC.

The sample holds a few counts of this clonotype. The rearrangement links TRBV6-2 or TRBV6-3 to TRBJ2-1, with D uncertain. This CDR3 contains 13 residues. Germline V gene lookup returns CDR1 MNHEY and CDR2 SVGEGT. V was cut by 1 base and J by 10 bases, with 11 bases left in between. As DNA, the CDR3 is TGTGCCAGCAGTTACTTCTACGGGCTAGAGCAGTTCTTC. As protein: CASSYFYGLEQFF.

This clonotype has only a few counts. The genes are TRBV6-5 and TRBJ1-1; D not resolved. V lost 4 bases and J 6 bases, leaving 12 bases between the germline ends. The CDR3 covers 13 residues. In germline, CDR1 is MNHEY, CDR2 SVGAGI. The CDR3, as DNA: TGTGCCAGCAGTTCGAGGCCCGGGGCTGAAGCTTTCTTT. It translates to CASSSRPGAEAFF.

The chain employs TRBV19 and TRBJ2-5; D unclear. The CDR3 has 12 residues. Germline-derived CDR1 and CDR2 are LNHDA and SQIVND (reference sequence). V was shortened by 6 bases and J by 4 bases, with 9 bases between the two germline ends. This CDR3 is CASRGQAETQYF. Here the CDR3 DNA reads TGTGCCAGTAGAGGGCAGGCAGAGACCCAGTACTTC.

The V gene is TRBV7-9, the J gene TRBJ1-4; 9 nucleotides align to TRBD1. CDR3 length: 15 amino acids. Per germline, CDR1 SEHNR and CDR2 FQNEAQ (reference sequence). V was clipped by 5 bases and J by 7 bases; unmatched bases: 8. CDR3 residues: CASSPAGQGGEKLFF. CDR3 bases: TGTGCCAGCAGCCCGGCGGGACAGGGAGGTGAAAAACTGTTTTTT.

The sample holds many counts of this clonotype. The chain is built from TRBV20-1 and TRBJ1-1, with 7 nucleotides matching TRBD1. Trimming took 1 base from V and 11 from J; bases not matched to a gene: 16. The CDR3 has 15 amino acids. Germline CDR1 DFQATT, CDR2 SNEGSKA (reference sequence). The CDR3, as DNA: TGCAGTGCTAGAGGGCGACAGGGTGAAGAAGGGAAGGCTTTCTTT. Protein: CSARGRQGEEGKAFF.

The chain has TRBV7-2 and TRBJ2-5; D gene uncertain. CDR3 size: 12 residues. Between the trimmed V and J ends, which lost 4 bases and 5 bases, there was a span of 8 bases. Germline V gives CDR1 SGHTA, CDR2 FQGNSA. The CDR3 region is CASSWREETQYF. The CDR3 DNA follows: TGTGCCAGCAGCTGGAGAGAGGAGACCCAGTACTTC.

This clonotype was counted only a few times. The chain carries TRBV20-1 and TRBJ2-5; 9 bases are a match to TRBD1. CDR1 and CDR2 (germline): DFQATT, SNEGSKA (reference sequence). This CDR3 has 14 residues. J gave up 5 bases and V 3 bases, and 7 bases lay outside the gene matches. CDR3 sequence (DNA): TGCAGTGCTAGCAGGGACAGGGTATACGAGACCCAGTACTTC. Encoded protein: CSASRDRVYETQYF.

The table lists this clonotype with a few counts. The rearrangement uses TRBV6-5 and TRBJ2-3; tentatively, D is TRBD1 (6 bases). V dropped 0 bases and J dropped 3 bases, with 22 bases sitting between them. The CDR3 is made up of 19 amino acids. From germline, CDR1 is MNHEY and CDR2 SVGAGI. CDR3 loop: CASSYSWLPYRERTDTQYF. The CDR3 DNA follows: TGTGCCAGCAGTTACTCATGGTTGCCCTACAGGGAGAGGACAGATACGCAGTATTTT.

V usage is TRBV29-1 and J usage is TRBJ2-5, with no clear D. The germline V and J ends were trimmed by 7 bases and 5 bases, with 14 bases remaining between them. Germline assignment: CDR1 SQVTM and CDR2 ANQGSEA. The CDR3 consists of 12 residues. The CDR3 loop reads CSALGRPETQYF. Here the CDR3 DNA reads TGCAGCGCCCTTGGACGCCCGGAGACCCAGTACTTC.

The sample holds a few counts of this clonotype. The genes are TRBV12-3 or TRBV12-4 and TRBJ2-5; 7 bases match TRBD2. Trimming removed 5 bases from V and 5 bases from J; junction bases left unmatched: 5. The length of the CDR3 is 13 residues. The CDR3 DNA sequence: TGTGCCAGCAGTCAGACTAGCTTGGAGACCCAGTACTTC. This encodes CASSQTSLETQYF.

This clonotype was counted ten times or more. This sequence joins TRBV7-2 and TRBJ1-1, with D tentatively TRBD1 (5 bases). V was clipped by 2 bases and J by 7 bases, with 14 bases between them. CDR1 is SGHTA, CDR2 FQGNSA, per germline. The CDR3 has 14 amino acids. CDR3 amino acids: CASSLSGNAGEAFF. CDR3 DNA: TGTGCCAGCAGCTTATCAGGGAATGCGGGTGAAGCTTTCTTT.

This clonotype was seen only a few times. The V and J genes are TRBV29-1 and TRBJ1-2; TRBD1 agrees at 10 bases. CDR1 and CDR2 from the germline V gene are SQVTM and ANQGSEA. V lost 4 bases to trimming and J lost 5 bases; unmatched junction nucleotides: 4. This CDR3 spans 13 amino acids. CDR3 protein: CSVVPGQGYGYTF. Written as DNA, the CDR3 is TGCAGCGTTGTTCCGGGACAGGGGTATGGCTACACCTTC.

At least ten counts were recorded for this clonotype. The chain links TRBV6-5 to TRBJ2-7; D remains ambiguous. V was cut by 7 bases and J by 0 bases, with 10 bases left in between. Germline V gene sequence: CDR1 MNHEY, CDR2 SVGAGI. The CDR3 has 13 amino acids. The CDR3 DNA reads TGTGCCAGCATGGCCACCAGCTCCTACGAGCAGTACTTC. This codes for CASMATSSYEQYF.